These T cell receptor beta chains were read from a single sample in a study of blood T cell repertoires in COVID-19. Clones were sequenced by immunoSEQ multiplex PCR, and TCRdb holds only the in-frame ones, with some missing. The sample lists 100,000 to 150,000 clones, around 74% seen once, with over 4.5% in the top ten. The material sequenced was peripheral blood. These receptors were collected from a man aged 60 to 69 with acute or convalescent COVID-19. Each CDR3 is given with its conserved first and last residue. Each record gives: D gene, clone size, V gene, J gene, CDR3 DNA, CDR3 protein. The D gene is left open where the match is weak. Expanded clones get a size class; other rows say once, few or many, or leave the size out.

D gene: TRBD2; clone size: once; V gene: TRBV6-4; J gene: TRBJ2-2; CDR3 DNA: TGTGCCAGCAGCGGGACTAGCGGGTTCTCCGGGGAGCTGTTTTTT; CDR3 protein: CASSGTSGFSGELFF
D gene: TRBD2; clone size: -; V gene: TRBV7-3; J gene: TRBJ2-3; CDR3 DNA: TGTGCCAGCAGCCCAGGACTAGCGGGGTCCCCTAGCACAGATACGCAGTATTTT; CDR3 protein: CASSPGLAGSPSTDTQYF
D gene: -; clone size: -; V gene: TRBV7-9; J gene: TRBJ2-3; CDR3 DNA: TGTGCCAGCAGGGGACGGGGGGCCAGAGATACGCAGTATTTT; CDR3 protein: CASRGRGARDTQYF
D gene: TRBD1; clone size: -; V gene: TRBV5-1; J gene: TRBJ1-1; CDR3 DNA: TGCGCCAGCAGCGGAGGGACAGGATTTCTAACTGAAGCTTTCTTT; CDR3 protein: CASSGGTGFLTEAFF
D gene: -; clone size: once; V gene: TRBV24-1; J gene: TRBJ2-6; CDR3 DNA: TGTGCCACCAGTCCTCCAGGGGCGGGGGCCAACGTCCTGACTTTC; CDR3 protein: CATSPPGAGANVLTF
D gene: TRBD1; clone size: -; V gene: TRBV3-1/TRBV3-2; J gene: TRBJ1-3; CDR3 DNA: TGTGCCAGCAGCCAAGGCCGACAGGGGGTGGTAAACACCATATATTTT; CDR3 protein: CASSQGRQGVVNTIYF
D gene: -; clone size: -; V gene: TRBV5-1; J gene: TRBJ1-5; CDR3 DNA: TGCGCCAGCAGCTTAGGTACAGGGATGAATCAGCCCCAGCATTTT; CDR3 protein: CASSLGTGMNQPQHF
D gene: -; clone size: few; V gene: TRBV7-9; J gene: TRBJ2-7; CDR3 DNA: TGTGCCAGCAGCTTAGCGTCAAGGCGGGAGCAGTACTTC; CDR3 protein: CASSLASRREQYF
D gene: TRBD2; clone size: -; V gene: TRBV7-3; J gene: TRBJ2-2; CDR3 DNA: TGTGCCAGCAGCCCAACCCCCCTAGCGGGGGACACCGGGGAGCTGTTTTTT; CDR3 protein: CASSPTPLAGDTGELFF
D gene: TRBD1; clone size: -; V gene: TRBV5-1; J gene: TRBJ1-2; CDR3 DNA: TGCGCCAGCAGCTCCACAGACAGGGAAGGCGGCTACACCTTC; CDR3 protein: CASSSTDREGGYTF
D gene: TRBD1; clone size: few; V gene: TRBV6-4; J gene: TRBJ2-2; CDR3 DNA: TGTGCCAGCAGAAGGGACAGGGCGAACACCGGGGAGCTGTTTTTT; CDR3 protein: CASRRDRANTGELFF
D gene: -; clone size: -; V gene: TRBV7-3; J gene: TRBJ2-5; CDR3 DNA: TGTGCCAGCAGTCAGGGAACAGAAGAGACCCAGTACTTC; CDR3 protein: CASSQGTEETQYF
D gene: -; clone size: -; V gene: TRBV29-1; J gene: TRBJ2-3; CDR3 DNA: TGCAGCGTTGAGCCCTACACAGATACGCAGTATTTT; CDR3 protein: CSVEPYTDTQYF
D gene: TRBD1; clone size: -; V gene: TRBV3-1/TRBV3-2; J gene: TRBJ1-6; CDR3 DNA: TGTGCCAGCAGCCAACCCGTCGGACAGGCGAGAAATTCACCCCTCCACTTT; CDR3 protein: CASSQPVGQARNSPLHF
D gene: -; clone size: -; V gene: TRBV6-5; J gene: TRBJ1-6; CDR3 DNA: TGTGCCAGCAGTTACGATGGGCGGGCCCTCCACTTT; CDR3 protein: CASSYDGRALHF
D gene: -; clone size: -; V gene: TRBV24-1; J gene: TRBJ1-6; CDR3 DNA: TGTGCCACCATCATCGGGACAAACAGCTCCTATAATTCACCCCTCCACTTT; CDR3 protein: CATIIGTNSSYNSPLHF
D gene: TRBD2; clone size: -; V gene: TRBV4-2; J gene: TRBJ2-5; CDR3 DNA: TGTGCCAGCAGCCAAGGTCTAGCGGGAGAGACCCAGTACTTC; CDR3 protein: CASSQGLAGETQYF
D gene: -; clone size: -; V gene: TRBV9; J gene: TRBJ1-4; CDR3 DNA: TGTGCCAGCAGCGTATCAAGTCGGGGTGAAAAACTGTTTTTT; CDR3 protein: CASSVSSRGEKLFF
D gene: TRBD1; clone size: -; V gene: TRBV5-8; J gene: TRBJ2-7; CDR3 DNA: TGTGCCAGCAGCTCGACCGGGACAGGGAACTACGAGCAGTACTTC; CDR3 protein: CASSSTGTGNYEQYF
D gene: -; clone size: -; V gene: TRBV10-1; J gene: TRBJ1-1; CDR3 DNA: TGCGCCAGCAGTGAGTCTACAGGAGTTGGAAGAGCTTTCTTT; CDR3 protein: CASSESTGVGRAFF
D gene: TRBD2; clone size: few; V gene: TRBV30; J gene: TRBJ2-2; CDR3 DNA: TGTGCCTGGAGTGTACGGGGACTAACCACCGGGGAGCTGTTTTTT; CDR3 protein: CAWSVRGLTTGELFF
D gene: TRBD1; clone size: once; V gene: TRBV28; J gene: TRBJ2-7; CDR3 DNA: TGTGCCAGCATGGGGACAGTAATTTACGAGCAGTACTTC; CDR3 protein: CASMGTVIYEQYF
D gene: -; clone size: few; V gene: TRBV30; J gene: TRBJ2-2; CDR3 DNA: TGTGCCTGGAGTGGAACAGAAGACACCGGGGAGCTGTTTTTT; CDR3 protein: CAWSGTEDTGELFF
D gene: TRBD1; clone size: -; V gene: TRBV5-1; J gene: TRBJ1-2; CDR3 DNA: TGCGCCAGCAGCTCCGGGACAGGGGACTATGGCTACACCTTC; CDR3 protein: CASSSGTGDYGYTF
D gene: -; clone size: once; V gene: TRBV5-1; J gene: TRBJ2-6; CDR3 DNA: TGCGCCAGCAGTCTAAAAGAATCTGGGGCCAACGTCCTGACTTTC; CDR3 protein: CASSLKESGANVLTF
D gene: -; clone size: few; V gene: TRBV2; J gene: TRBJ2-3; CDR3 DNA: TGTGCCAGCAGTGTACTTTCCTCTATCACAGATACGCAGTATTTT; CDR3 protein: CASSVLSSITDTQYF
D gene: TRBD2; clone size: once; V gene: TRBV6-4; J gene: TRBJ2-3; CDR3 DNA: TGTGCCAGCAGTGACTCTAGCGGGGGGGCAGATACGCAGTATTTT; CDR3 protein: CASSDSSGGADTQYF
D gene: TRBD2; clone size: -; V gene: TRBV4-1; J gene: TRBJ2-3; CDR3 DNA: TGCGCCAGCAGCCAGGACCCGGGACTAGCGGGGGGAGAGACCACAGATACGCAGTATTTT; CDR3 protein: CASSQDPGLAGGETTDTQYF
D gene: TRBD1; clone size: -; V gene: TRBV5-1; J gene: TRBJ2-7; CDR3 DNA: TGCGCCAGCAGCCAAACGACAGGGGGCTCCTACGAGCAGTACTTC; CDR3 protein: CASSQTTGGSYEQYF
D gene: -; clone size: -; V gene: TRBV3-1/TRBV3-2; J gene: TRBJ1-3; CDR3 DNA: TGTGCCAGCAGCCAAAGCGCGGTCAGCTCTGGAAACACCATATATTTT; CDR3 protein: CASSQSAVSSGNTIYF
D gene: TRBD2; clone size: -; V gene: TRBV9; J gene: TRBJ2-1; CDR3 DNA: TGTGCCAGCAGCGTAACTAGCGGAGGGAGCTCCTACAATGAGCAGTTCTTC; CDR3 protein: CASSVTSGGSSYNEQFF
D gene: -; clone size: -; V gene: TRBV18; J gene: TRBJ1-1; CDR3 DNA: TGTGCCAGCTCCTACGGGGAGAACACTGAAGCTTTCTTT; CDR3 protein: CASSYGENTEAFF
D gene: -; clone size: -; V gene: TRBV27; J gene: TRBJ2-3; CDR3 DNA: TGTGCCAGCAGCCGGGGCACAGATACGCAGTATTTT; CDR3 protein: CASSRGTDTQYF
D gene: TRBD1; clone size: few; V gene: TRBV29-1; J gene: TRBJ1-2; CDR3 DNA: TGCAGCGTTAGTCCGGGACAGGGGGATGGCGGCTACACCTTC; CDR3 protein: CSVSPGQGDGGYTF
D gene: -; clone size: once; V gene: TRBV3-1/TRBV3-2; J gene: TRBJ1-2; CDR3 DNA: TGTGCCAGCAGCCAAGCTCTCCGAGGCTATGGCTACACCTTC; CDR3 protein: CASSQALRGYGYTF